The clone carrying this T cell receptor beta chain was observed at least ten times. The germline V gene encodes CDR1 SGHRS and CDR2 YFSETQ. This CDR3 comprises 16 residues. V dropped 0 bases and J dropped 3 bases, with 15 bases sitting between them. It was RNA transcripts that yielded the amplified TCR beta CDR3 regions. The primer set for the first-round RT-PCR of the TCR CDR3 was HTBI. Each CDR3 protein gets one entry after TCRdb re-called the multiplex PCR reads with MiXCR. The profile shows some 250,000 distinct CDR3 sequences, about 15% of them singletons. The sample is drawn from a study of T cells in Graves' hyperthyroidism and ophthalmopathy. Study summary: Sampling of peripheral blood happened at initial diagnosis, prior to any treatment.

Clinical symptoms, serum thyroxine, TRAb, thyroid ultrasound and orbital computed tomography established diagnosis. The PBMCs studied were ones that came from 10 ml fresh peripheral blood. The receptor comes from a woman aged 45-65 years with Graves' hyperthyroidism that later progressed to Graves' ophthalmopathy. V and J are TRBV5-1 and TRBJ1-2; unclear D gene. The specimen sequenced was blood. The CDR3 spells CASSLGYGRRDYGYTF. CDR3 DNA: TGCGCCAGCAGCTTGGGGTATGGGCGCCGCGACTATGGCTACACCTTC.